A selection of T cell receptor beta chains follows, all from one sample in a study of CD8 T cells in ankylosing spondylitis. TCRdb redid the calling of the 5' RACE reads with MiXCR, one entry per CDR3 protein. The sample lists fewer than 550,000 distinct CDR3 sequences; roughly 5% were seen once. Specimen: blood, either unsorted or a sorted T cell fraction (not recorded which). These receptors were collected from a male donor with ankylosing spondylitis. Each CDR3 is given with its conserved first and last residue. D genes are given only for firm matches. Only part of the rows carry a size: once, few, many, or a class if the clone is expanded.

d_gene	j_gene	v_gene	abundance	CDR3nt	CDR3aa
NA	TRBJ2-1	TRBV7-9	many	TGTGCCAGCAGCTTAGCCGCTAGATTGGACGCCTACAATGAGCAGTTCTTC	CASSLAARLDAYNEQFF
TRBD1	TRBJ2-1	TRBV10-2	NA	TGCGCCAGCCTTTACAGGGGGAATGAGCAGTTCTTC	CASLYRGNEQFF
NA	TRBJ2-1	TRBV20-1	NA	TGCATTGCGAGCCTGGGAGCGGGCTACAATGAGCAGTTCTTC	CIASLGAGYNEQFF
NA	TRBJ1-2	TRBV5-1	many	TGCGCCAGCAGCTTGGACCCAGGGTTAAGTGGCTACACCTTC	CASSLDPGLSGYTF
NA	TRBJ2-1	TRBV2	NA	TGTGCCAGCAGTGTAGGACAATCACGATCCGAGGGCAATGAGCAGCTCTTC	CASSVGQSRSEGNEQLF
NA	TRBJ2-4	TRBV29-1	many	TGCAGCGTTGCAAACCGCTTAGCCAAAAACATTCAGTACTTC	CSVANRLAKNIQYF
TRBD2	TRBJ2-5	TRBV4-3	many	TGCGCCAGCAGCCAAAATCCTCTAGCGGGGGGGCGAGAGACCCAGTACTTC	CASSQNPLAGGRETQYF
NA	TRBJ1-5	TRBV4-2	many	TGTGCCAGCAGCCAAGGGGCAGACAGGACTAATCAGCCCCAGCATTTT	CASSQGADRTNQPQHF
NA	TRBJ2-1	TRBV5-5	NA	TGTGCCAGCAGCTTGGGGCCCATATACAATGAGCAGTTCTTC	CASSLGPIYNEQFF
NA	TRBJ1-1	TRBV7-9	many	TGTGCCAGCAGCTTAGCTAGGGGAGCTTTCTTT	CASSLARGAFF
NA	TRBJ1-2	TRBV29-1	many	TGCAGCGTTGAGGGTTACTCTGGCTACACCTTC	CSVEGYSGYTF
TRBD1	TRBJ2-5	TRBV28	many	TGTGCCAGCAGTCCGACAGGGTCCCAAGAGACCCAGTACTTC	CASSPTGSQETQYF
TRBD1	TRBJ2-7	TRBV4-3	many	TGCGCCAGCAGCCTCAGACAGGGGGCCTACGAGCAGTACTTC	CASSLRQGAYEQYF
NA	TRBJ2-2	TRBV4-1	many	TGCGCCAGCAGCCAAGTACGTTCCGGGGAGCTGTTTTTT	CASSQVRSGELFF
NA	TRBJ2-1	TRBV18	many	TGTGCCAGCTCCACACAGGGAGTGGGTGAGCAGTTCTTC	CASSTQGVGEQFF
NA	TRBJ2-1	TRBV29-1	NA	TGCAGCGTTGCCGGGGCGGGGAGCTCCTACAATGAGCAGTTCTTC	CSVAGAGSSYNEQFF
NA	TRBJ1-4	TRBV7-2	many	TGTGCCAGCAGCTTAGCGTGGGCAACTAATGAAAAACTGTTTTTT	CASSLAWATNEKLFF
NA	TRBJ1-6	TRBV5-1	many	TGCGCCAGCAGCTTGGTAGGGGCGGATTCACCCCTCCACTTT	CASSLVGADSPLHF
NA	TRBJ2-2	TRBV12-3/TRBV12-4	few	TGTGCCAGCAGTTCCAATGGAGGGAGAGGGGAGCTGTTTTTT	CASSSNGGRGELFF
NA	TRBJ1-5	TRBV6-1	many	TGTGCCAGCACCCATATGGGGGTCCCCAATCAGCCCCAGCATTTT	CASTHMGVPNQPQHF
TRBD1	TRBJ1-1	TRBV28	NA	TGTGCCAGCAGTTTAGCGGGACAGCCTGAAGCTTTCTTT	CASSLAGQPEAFF
NA	TRBJ1-2	TRBV6-6	NA	TGTGTCAGCAGTTTTTCACAAGGCTACACCTTC	CVSSFSQGYTF
NA	TRBJ1-4	TRBV4-2	many	TGTGCCAGCAGCCAGGGGCAGGGAGGCGAAAAACTGTTTTTT	CASSQGQGGEKLFF
TRBD1	TRBJ1-1	TRBV5-1	few	TGCGCCAGCAGCCGGACACAGGGGGGTGGCACTGAAGCTTTCTTT	CASSRTQGGGTEAFF
NA	TRBJ2-7	TRBV5-1	many	TGCGCCAGCAGCACCCTTGGGACTTCCTCCTACGAGCAGTACTTC	CASSTLGTSSYEQYF
NA	TRBJ2-7	TRBV5-6	many	TGTGCCAGCAGCTTATGGGTTTCCTACGAGCAGTACTTC	CASSLWVSYEQYF
TRBD2	TRBJ2-5	TRBV27	many	TGTGCCATCCTTACCTACCTAGCGGGGTCTCAAGAGACCCAGTACTTC	CAILTYLAGSQETQYF
NA	TRBJ2-1	TRBV10-3	NA	TGTGCCATCAGCCGCGTGGACAGTAAGCAGTTCTTC	CAISRVDSKQFF
TRBD2	TRBJ2-1	TRBV11-1	many	TGTGCCAGCAGCGCGGGACTAGCGGGTCTCAGCTCCTACAATGAGCAGTTCTTC	CASSAGLAGLSSYNEQFF
NA	TRBJ1-3	TRBV20-1	many	TGCAGTGCTCCCTCCTCTGGAAACACCATATATTTT	CSAPSSGNTIYF
TRBD1	TRBJ1-6	TRBV18	many	TGTGCCAGCTCACCCTCAACATGGGACAGACCAAATTCACCCCTCCACTTT	CASSPSTWDRPNSPLHF
NA	TRBJ2-5	TRBV6-2/TRBV6-3	few	TGTGCCAGCAGCCGGACACCCGGTCGGACCCAGTACTTC	CASSRTPGRTQYF
NA	TRBJ2-7	TRBV20-1	many	TGCAGTGCTAGAGCGGGACCTACCTACGAGCAGTACTTC	CSARAGPTYEQYF
NA	TRBJ1-3	TRBV29-1	many	TGCAGCGTTGCCGCACTTGGAAACACCATATATTTT	CSVAALGNTIYF
NA	TRBJ1-1	TRBV5-1	many	TGCGCCAGTAAGGCAGAAGGGAACACTGAAGCTTTCTTT	CASKAEGNTEAFF
TRBD1	TRBJ2-3	TRBV20-1	many	TGCAGTGCTAGAGATCGAACAGGGGGCATAGATACGCAGTATTTT	CSARDRTGGIDTQYF
NA	TRBJ2-7	TRBV10-3	many	TGTGCCAGGACACTCTACAACCCGTACGCCTACGAGCAGTACTTC	CARTLYNPYAYEQYF
NA	TRBJ1-1	TRBV7-2	many	TGTGCCAGCAGGACGGGACTCATGAACACTGAAGCTTTCTTT	CASRTGLMNTEAFF